This passage covers 30 T cell receptor beta chains from one sample sequenced in a study of Graves' ophthalmopathy and Graves' hyperthyroidism listed by TCRdb under 2018. Sequencer: Illumina HiSeq 2000. For repertoire sequencing, the TCR beta CDR3 regions were amplified from RNA transcripts. The first round was an RT-PCR using HTBI primers with the Qiagen OneStep RT-PCR kit, and this first round was followed by a second-round multiplex PCR, then size selection and purification. The public sequencing data were trimmed at Q25 with fastp and processed into clonotypes with MiXCR by TCRdb, which kept only in-frame beta chains. A single entry per CDR3 protein holds the most common genes and DNA from its merged rows. The sample table contains under 250,000 distinct CDR3 sequences; only one count was recorded for approximately 28% of them. The top ten clones comprise about 9.1% of the sample. Sequenced: peripheral blood. The receptors shown here come from a man aged 50 or older with Graves' ophthalmopathy. Donor details come from another sample of the same person, matched by shared clones.

The rearrangement uses TRBV15 and TRBJ1-6; D remains ambiguous. V lost 3 bases to trimming and J lost 8 bases, with 8 bases between them. The CDR3 runs to 13 residues. Germline CDR1 and CDR2: LNHNV and YYDKDF (reference sequence). This CDR3 reads CATSRNTDSPLHF. As DNA, the CDR3 is TGTGCCACCAGCAGGAACACCGATTCACCCCTCCACTTT.

This clonotype was seen repeatedly, ten times or more. This chain uses TRBV7-8 with TRBJ1-5; TRBD1 might be the D (5 bases). This CDR3 region has 18 residues. Looked up from germline, CDR1 is SGHVS and CDR2 is FQNEAQ. V was cut by 0 bases and J by 2 bases, with 17 bases left in between. CDR3 sequence: CASSLARIPTGGNQPQHF. In DNA form, the CDR3 reads TGTGCCAGCAGCTTAGCCAGGATTCCCACAGGTGGCAATCAGCCCCAGCATTTT.

This clonotype was observed at least ten times. The rearrangement links TRBV18 to TRBJ2-2; TRBD1 might be the D (6 bases). The CDR3 is 15 amino acids. The germline CDR1 and CDR2 sequences are KGHSH and LQKENI. Trimming cost V 3 bases and J 3 bases, with 11 bases left between them. The CDR3 here is CASSPTGLYTGELFF. As DNA, the CDR3 is TGTGCCAGCTCACCGACAGGACTTTACACCGGGGAGCTGTTTTTT.

This chain connects TRBV6-1 to TRBJ1-1, with 8 bases aligning to TRBD1. V was pared by 6 bases and J by 3 bases, with 12 bases of the junction left unmatched. The CDR3 contains 16 residues. Germline V gene sequence: CDR1 MNHNS, CDR2 SASEGT. The CDR3 sequence is CASRPYRGAGYTEAFF. The CDR3 DNA sequence: TGTGCCAGCAGACCATACAGGGGGGCTGGGTACACTGAAGCTTTCTTT.

This clonotype has ten or more counts. The V call is TRBV7-9, the J call TRBJ1-5, with no clear D. CDR1 and CDR2 from the germline V gene are SEHNR and FQNEAQ (reference sequence). This CDR3 comprises 16 residues. The ends were cut back, 1 base at V and 4 bases at J, with 14 bases in the middle. The CDR3 DNA sequence: TGTGCCAGCAGCTTAGACGGCACCTCTTCGAATCAGCCCCAGCATTTT. As protein: CASSLDGTSSNQPQHF.

This clonotype was recorded once. The chain couples TRBV2 to TRBJ1-1; no definite D call. Germline V lookup: CDR1 SNHLY, CDR2 FYNNEI. This CDR3 is built from 12 residues. V was cut by 4 bases and J by 6 bases, with 9 bases left in between. This chain's CDR3 is CASSGIAPEAFF. CDR3 DNA: TGTGCCAGCAGTGGTATCGCCCCTGAAGCTTTCTTT.

This clonotype was seen ten or more times. The gene calls are TRBV7-9 and TRBJ2-7; 10 nucleotides agree with TRBD1. CDR1 SEHNR and CDR2 FQNEAQ come from the germline V gene (reference sequence). The CDR3 length is 14 residues. V shed 5 bases and J 2 bases; nucleotides not matched to a gene: 3. The CDR3 loop is CASSPDRGPYEQYF. For the CDR3, the DNA is TGTGCCAGCAGCCCCGACAGGGGGCCCTACGAGCAGTACTTC.

This clonotype was counted at least ten times. The chain is built from TRBV28 and TRBJ1-5; a weak D match, TRBD1 (5 bases). Germline V gene sequence: CDR1 MDHEN, CDR2 SYDVKM. The V gene lost 6 bases and the J gene lost 1 base, with 16 bases spanning the gap. This CDR3 region has 16 residues. This chain's CDR3 is CASSSGTRGSNQPQHF. For the CDR3, the DNA is TGTGCCAGCAGCAGTGGGACTCGAGGGAGCAATCAGCCCCAGCATTTT.

This clonotype was counted at least ten times. This rearrangement joins TRBV7-9 to TRBJ2-7; possible D gene TRBD2, 5 bases. This CDR3 comprises 13 residues. V dropped 2 bases and J dropped 3 bases, with 8 bases sitting between them. Germline V gene data show CDR1 as SEHNR and CDR2 as FQNEAQ (reference sequence). CDR3 nucleotide sequence: TGTGCCAGCAGCTTACTCCGGGGCTACGAGCAGTACTTC. It encodes CASSLLRGYEQYF.

This clonotype has ten or more counts. The chain links TRBV27 to TRBJ1-1; tentative D call: TRBD1 (5 bases). Trimming shortened V by 4 bases and J by 1 base, and 10 bases separated the two germline ends. The CDR3 loop spans 14 amino acids. Per germline, CDR1 MNHEY and CDR2 SMNVEV (reference sequence). Here the CDR3 DNA reads TGTGCCAGCAGTTGGGGGTTCGGGAACACTGAAGCTTTCTTT. Protein sequence: CASSWGFGNTEAFF.

J is TRBJ2-2 and V is TRBV12-3 or TRBV12-4; the match to TRBD2 covers 8 bases. This CDR3 region has 16 residues. V shed 5 bases and J 0 bases; nucleotides not matched to a gene: 5. CDR3 loop: CASSPLTSANTGELFF. The CDR3 nucleotides read TGTGCCAGCAGTCCCCTGACTAGCGCGAACACCGGGGAGCTGTTTTTT.

This chain joins TRBV20-1 and TRBJ1-1, with 7 bases identical to TRBD1. Germline V gene lookup returns CDR1 DFQATT and CDR2 SNEGSKA (reference sequence). V was pared by 6 bases and J by 8 bases, with 12 bases of the junction left unmatched. The CDR3 runs 13 residues. The CDR3 is CSAPGQLNREAFF. The CDR3 DNA reads TGCAGTGCGCCGGGACAGCTAAACCGAGAAGCTTTCTTT.

The rearrangement uses TRBV7-8 and TRBJ1-1; no firm D call. This CDR3 is built from 16 residues. The V and J ends lost 4 bases and 1 base respectively, with 16 bases between them. CDR1 is SGHVS and CDR2 is FQNEAQ in the germline V gene. The CDR3 is CASSSSPGPWNTEAFF. DNA of the CDR3: TGTGCCAGCAGCTCATCCCCGGGTCCTTGGAACACTGAAGCTTTCTTT.

The rearrangement uses TRBV29-1 and TRBJ2-7; TRBD1 or TRBD2 may be the D gene (5 bases each). The length of the CDR3 is 14 residues. The germline V and J ends were trimmed by 0 bases and 5 bases, with 14 bases remaining between them. The germline gives CDR1 SQVTM, CDR2 ANQGSEA. Here the CDR3 reads CSVEEGDGTHEQYF. The CDR3 nucleotides are TGCAGCGTTGAAGAAGGGGACGGGACCCACGAGCAGTACTTC.

There are many counts of this clonotype. The V call is TRBV20-1, the J call TRBJ2-5; 14 bases line up with TRBD2. CDR1 and CDR2 (germline): DFQATT, SNEGSKA (reference sequence). The V and J ends lost 0 bases and 2 bases, in that order; junction bases with no gene match: 8. This CDR3 has 18 residues. The chain's CDR3 is CSARDSGTSGREQETQYF. In DNA form, the CDR3 reads TGCAGTGCTAGAGATTCCGGGACTAGCGGGAGAGAGCAAGAGACCCAGTACTTC.

This clonotype was seen many times. The chain combines TRBV5-5 with TRBJ1-1, with TRBD1 identical over 10 bases. Germline assignment: CDR1 SGHKS and CDR2 YYEKEE (reference sequence). The J segment lost 3 bases and the V segment lost 0 bases, leaving 5 bases of the junction unmatched. CDR3 length: 16 residues. CDR3 in DNA: TGTGCCAGCAGCTTGGCGTCCGGGACAGGGGACACTGAAGCTTTCTTT. This encodes CASSLASGTGDTEAFF.

Many counts were recorded for this clonotype. The rearrangement uses TRBV12-3 or TRBV12-4 and TRBJ1-2; D is unresolved. The V gene lost 6 bases and the J gene lost 4 bases, with 12 bases spanning the gap. The CDR3 loop spans 13 amino acids. CDR3 sequence (DNA): TGTGCCAGCAGCTCAAAAAACGCCTATGGCTACACCTTC. It yields the protein CASSSKNAYGYTF.

In this sample, this clonotype turned up many times. V and J are TRBV19 and TRBJ2-2; no reliable D call. Trimming cost V 3 bases and J 2 bases, with 7 bases left between them. CDR1 is LNHDA, CDR2 SQIVND, per germline (reference sequence). CDR3 length equals 14 residues. The CDR3 coding sequence is TGTGCCAGTAGTATCTCGAGAAACACCGGGGAGCTGTTTTTT. Amino acid sequence: CASSISRNTGELFF.

Many counts were recorded for this clonotype. The rearrangement links TRBV28 to TRBJ1-1; D is unresolved. This CDR3 has 15 amino acids. V was shortened by 1 base and J by 0 bases, with 9 bases between the two germline ends. In germline, CDR1 is MDHEN, CDR2 SYDVKM. CDR3 protein: CASSLLVGLNTEAFF. As DNA, the CDR3 is TGTGCCAGCAGTTTATTGGTAGGGCTGAACACTGAAGCTTTCTTT.

This clonotype was seen ten or more times. CDR3 sequence: CASSWGQSYEQYF. As DNA, the CDR3 is TGCGCCAGCAGCTGGGGACAGAGCTACGAGCAGTACTTC. V usage is TRBV5-1 and J usage is TRBJ2-7; TRBD1 aligns across 7 bases. Looked up from germline, CDR1 is SGHRS and CDR2 is YFSETQ. J was trimmed by 3 bases and V by 3 bases; bases with no gene match: 3. CDR3 length: 13 amino acids.

Ten or more counts support this clonotype. The J gene is TRBJ2-7, the V gene TRBV6-1; 12 bases agree with TRBD2. In germline, CDR1 is MNHNS, CDR2 SASEGT. This CDR3 spans 15 amino acids. V lost 5 bases to trimming and J lost 6 bases; unmatched junction nucleotides: 8. The CDR3 loop is CASSPTTSGSGEQYF. The DNA of the CDR3 is TGTGCCAGCAGTCCCACGACTAGCGGGAGCGGCGAGCAGTACTTC.

This clonotype was observed many times. The chain has TRBV6-5 and TRBJ1-6, with 9 bases aligning to TRBD1. The germline CDR1 and CDR2 sequences are MNHEY and SVGAGI. J lost 5 bases, V lost 6 bases, and 5 bases had no gene match. The CDR3 runs 15 residues. CDR3 in amino acids: CASSTQGADNSPLHF. CDR3 nucleotides: TGTGCCAGCAGCACACAGGGGGCGGATAATTCACCCCTCCACTTT.

The chain employs TRBV11-2 and TRBJ1-1; 9 bases fit TRBD1. The CDR3 totals 13 residues. Germline values: CDR1 SGHAT, CDR2 FQNNGV. With V trimmed by 1 base and J by 11 bases, 5 bases remained unmatched. For the CDR3, the DNA is TGTGCCAGCAGCTTAGGGACAGGGGACGAGGCTTTCTTT. It codes for CASSLGTGDEAFF.

The chain joins TRBV28 to TRBJ1-1; 7 bases match TRBD1. The V gene's germline CDR1 is MDHEN and CDR2 SYDVKM. J lost 1 base, V lost 5 bases, and 10 bases had no gene match. The CDR3 sequence is 16 residues long. The CDR3: CASSPRQGRANTEAFF. In nucleotides, the CDR3 is TGTGCCAGCAGTCCTCGACAGGGAAGGGCGAACACTGAAGCTTTCTTT.

At least ten counts were recorded for this clonotype. The CDR3 coding sequence is TGTGCCAGCGGGGACACCCATCAGCCCCAGCATTTT. Its translation: CASGDTHQPQHF. The rearrangement uses TRBV6-5 and TRBJ1-5, with D possibly TRBD1 on 6 matching bases. Trimming removed 8 bases from V and 5 bases from J, with 10 bases in between. Germline-derived CDR1 and CDR2 are MNHEY and SVGAGI. The CDR3 length is 12 residues.

This clonotype came up many times. The chain carries TRBV10-3 and TRBJ2-7; perhaps TRBD2 as D (5 bases). The CDR3 totals 12 residues. Germline V gene data show CDR1 as ENHRY and CDR2 as SYGVKD. Trimming left V 6 bases short and J 5 bases short, with 11 bases between. CDR3 DNA sequence: TGTGCCATCAGGCACCCCGGGGACGAGCAGTACTTC. Protein sequence: CAIRHPGDEQYF.

The chain couples TRBV28 to TRBJ2-7; TRBD1 aligns across 8 bases. The CDR3 consists of 13 residues. V lost 9 bases, J lost 3 bases, and 7 bases stayed unmatched. Germline V gene lookup returns CDR1 MDHEN and CDR2 SYDVKM. The DNA of the CDR3 is TGTGCCAGTTTAGGGACAGGAGACTACGAGCAGTACTTC. This codes for CASLGTGDYEQYF.

This clonotype appeared many times. The gene calls are TRBV3-1 and TRBJ2-2, with a tentative D call TRBD1 (5 bases). Trimming cost V 4 bases and J 2 bases, with 14 bases left between them. The germline CDR1 and CDR2 sequences are LGHDT and YNNKEL (reference sequence). This CDR3 has 16 residues. CDR3: CASSLRQSLNTGELFF. The CDR3 region has the DNA TGTGCCAGCAGCCTGAGACAGAGTTTAAACACCGGGGAGCTGTTTTTT.

This clonotype appeared many times. The J gene is TRBJ2-7, the V gene TRBV12-3 or TRBV12-4; D tentatively fits TRBD1 or TRBD2 (5 bases each). The CDR3 has 13 residues. Trimming took off 4 bases at V and 2 bases at J, with 9 bases between the two ends. As DNA, the CDR3 is TGTGCCAGCAGTTGGGGGAAAACCTACGAGCAGTACTTC. It specifies CASSWGKTYEQYF.

V usage is TRBV12-3 or TRBV12-4 and J usage is TRBJ1-2, with 10 bases that match TRBD1. CDR3 size: 14 residues. V was clipped by 6 bases and J by 6 bases; unmatched bases: 7. The CDR3 region has the DNA TGTGCCAGCAGCGGGGACAGGGGTCGGAATGGCTACACCTTC. Encoded protein: CASSGDRGRNGYTF.